This T cell receptor (beta chain) derives from a study of shared clonotypes between healthy human individuals. Clones were sequenced by immunoSEQ multiplex PCR, and TCRdb holds only the in-frame ones, with some missing. The sample contains about 2.1 million clones, roughly 93% of which appear only once. The study's findings and limits: Shared clonotypes across all four donors exceeded non-shared ones in generation probability. The sharing of 4.5% to 6.5% of naive CD4 clonotypes was seen across a handful of donors. What limited the represented genetic and exposure-history diversity was the small number of donors.

Germline loops: CDR1 MGHRA, CDR2 YSYEKL. CDR3 length: 16 amino acids. V dropped 1 base and J dropped 2 bases, with 14 bases sitting between them. Terminally differentiated effector memory CD45RA+ cells were excluded by CCR7 positive selection of CD45RO-negative cells. About this clone: Its antigen is unidentified.

The receptor's source is a man between 18 and 35 years old in good health. Some clones in this sample may be carry-over from other donors' samples. Specimen: naive CD8+ T cells from PBMCs. The chain combines TRBV4-1 with TRBJ1-2; TRBD1 is a possible D gene (5 bases). CDR3 loop: CASSQVIGASNYGYTF. CDR3 DNA: TGCGCCAGCAGCCAAGTAATAGGGGCTTCGAACTATGGCTACACCTTC.